The rows below give T cell receptor beta chains drawn from one sample of a study of shared clonotypes between healthy human individuals. The assay was immunoSEQ multiplex PCR, and TCRdb's table has in-frame clones only and misses some. The sample holds 2.3 million or so clones, just over 90% seen once. Sequences were obtained from naive CD4+ T cells from PBMCs. The receptors come from a man between 18 and 29 years old in good health. Some clones in this sample may be carry-over from other donors' samples. Both conserved end residues are part of each CDR3. D genes are given only for firm matches. The size field is filled for only some rows; it gives once, few, many or a size class.

D gene | clone size | J gene | V gene | CDR3 DNA | CDR3 protein
TRBD2 | . | TRBJ2-1 | TRBV7-3 | TGTGCCAGCAGCTTACGATCCCGGGGGGATGAGCAGTTCTTC | CASSLRSRGDEQFF
. | . | TRBJ2-7 | TRBV10-3 | TGTGCCATCAGTGACAGGACAGTTCCCTACGAGCAGTACTTC | CAISDRTVPYEQYF
. | . | TRBJ2-7 | TRBV5-6 | TGTGCCAGCAGCGACGAACCGGGGGCCCGGGACGAGCAGTACTTC | CASSDEPGARDEQYF
TRBD2 | . | TRBJ2-7 | TRBV10-2 | TGCGCCAGCAGTAAAGATAAAGGCCTAGCGGGTCCCTACGAGCAGTACTTC | CASSKDKGLAGPYEQYF
TRBD2 | . | TRBJ2-3 | TRBV28 | TGTGCCAGCAGTTTGAGTTTTACACTAGCGGGAGCGACAGATACGCAGTATTTT | CASSLSFTLAGATDTQYF
. | . | TRBJ2-2 | TRBV4-3 | TGCGCCAGCAGCCAAGACCCGCCGCCGCTTCTAACCGGGGAGCTGTTTTTT | CASSQDPPPLLTGELFF
TRBD2 | . | TRBJ2-2 | TRBV2 | TGTGCCAGCAGGCTAGCGGGAGCTTGGACCGGGGAGCTGTTTTTT | CASRLAGAWTGELFF
. | . | TRBJ1-1 | TRBV10-2 | TGCGCCAGCACCCTGACAGAGAACACTGAAGCTTTCTTT | CASTLTENTEAFF
. | . | TRBJ2-7 | TRBV30 | TGTGCCTGGAACCGGGGCCCGGGTCTCGGGCAGTACTTC | CAWNRGPGLGQYF
. | . | TRBJ2-2 | TRBV28 | TGTGCCAGCACGCTATCCCGGCGGGCCGGGGAGCTGTTTTTT | CASTLSRRAGELFF
TRBD1 | . | TRBJ1-2 | TRBV18 | TGTGCCAGCTCACCAGACCCACAGGGGTCCAACTATGGCTACACCTTC | CASSPDPQGSNYGYTF
TRBD2 | . | TRBJ2-1 | TRBV29-1 | TGCAGCGTTGAAGGTAGGACTAGCGGGACCAACAATGAGCAGTTCTTC | CSVEGRTSGTNNEQFF
. | . | TRBJ1-2 | TRBV18 | TGTGCCAGCTCACCAATGAGTAAACAGCAGCGATATGGCTACACCTTC | CASSPMSKQQRYGYTF
. | . | TRBJ1-1 | TRBV28 | TGTGCCAGCAGTTTGCGGCCCCTGAACACTGAAGCTTTCTTT | CASSLRPLNTEAFF
. | . | TRBJ2-7 | TRBV5-8 | TGTGCCAGCAGCAAACAAGGAAACGACGAGCAGTACTTC | CASSKQGNDEQYF
. | . | TRBJ2-7 | TRBV28 | TGTGCCAGCAATAGGCCCAGTAGATCCTACGAGCAGTACTTC | CASNRPSRSYEQYF
. | few | TRBJ1-1 | TRBV4-3 | TGCGCCAGCAGCCAAGAGTACGGCACTGAAGCTTTCTTT | CASSQEYGTEAFF
. | . | TRBJ1-1 | TRBV27 | TGTGCCAGCAGTGCCGGACGGGCGGGGAACACTGAAGCTTTCTTT | CASSAGRAGNTEAFF
. | . | TRBJ2-5 | TRBV5-3 | TGTGCCAGAAGCTTGGCCGACCGACCCACCCAGTACTTC | CARSLADRPTQYF
. | . | TRBJ1-3 | TRBV13 | TGTGCCAGCAGCCTACTCCGGGACGACTCTGGAAACACCATATATTTT | CASSLLRDDSGNTIYF
. | . | TRBJ1-1 | TRBV5-1 | TGCGCCAGCAGCCTAAGACAGGTTACGCATGAAGCTTTCTTT | CASSLRQVTHEAFF
. | . | TRBJ1-2 | TRBV7-9 | TGTGCCAGCAGCATGGGGAACGATTATGGCTACACCTTC | CASSMGNDYGYTF
TRBD1 | . | TRBJ2-7 | TRBV6-1 | TGTGCCAGCAGTGTCTACAGGGGGTCCTACGAGCAGTACTTC | CASSVYRGSYEQYF
. | . | TRBJ2-2 | TRBV29-1 | TGCAGCGCCGGGACATCGAACACCGGGGAGCTGTTTTTT | CSAGTSNTGELFF
. | . | TRBJ2-7 | TRBV15 | TGTGCCACCAGCCCCGAATCGCTGGGCGAGCAGTACTTC | CATSPESLGEQYF
TRBD1 | . | TRBJ1-3 | TRBV7-2 | TGTGCCAGCAGCGCACAGGGGTTAAGAAACACCATATATTTT | CASSAQGLRNTIYF
TRBD1 | . | TRBJ2-3 | TRBV19 | TGTGCCAGTAAGAGAGACAGGGGGACAGATACGCAGTATTTT | CASKRDRGTDTQYF
. | . | TRBJ2-7 | TRBV30 | TGTGCCTCAAGGGCGGACGTTGAGCAGTACTTC | CASRADVEQYF
. | . | TRBJ2-7 | TRBV18 | TGTGCCAGCTCACCAATTACGGGAGCGGAACACGAGCAGTACTTC | CASSPITGAEHEQYF
. | few | TRBJ1-5 | TRBV6-1 | TGTGCCAGCACTCCCACGAGGGGAGATCAGCCCCAGCATTTT | CASTPTRGDQPQHF
. | . | TRBJ1-3 | TRBV4-3 | TGCGCCAGCAGCCAAGACCGGAGAGTTGGAAACACCATATATTTT | CASSQDRRVGNTIYF
TRBD1 | . | TRBJ2-7 | TRBV5-6 | TGTGCCAGCAGCCTACCGGGACAGGGGGCCCACGAGCAGTACTTC | CASSLPGQGAHEQYF
. | once | TRBJ2-5 | TRBV29-1 | TGCAGCGTCCGAGCTCGACTAGTCCATGAGACCCAGTACTTC | CSVRARLVHETQYF
TRBD2 | . | TRBJ2-3 | TRBV10-3 | TGTGCCATCGGAGCCGGGACTAGCGGAGCAGATACGCAGTATTTT | CAIGAGTSGADTQYF
TRBD1 | . | TRBJ2-2 | TRBV7-2 | TGTGCCAGCAGCTCCGGGACAGTAAACACCGGGGAGCTGTTTTTT | CASSSGTVNTGELFF
TRBD1 | once | TRBJ1-1 | TRBV11-2 | TGTGCCAGCAGCTACCGGGACAGGGTGGGGGGCACTGAAGCTTTCTTT | CASSYRDRVGGTEAFF
. | . | TRBJ2-7 | TRBV19 | TGTGCCAGTAGTATAGCGAGCGGTATCTCCTACGAGCAGTACTTC | CASSIASGISYEQYF
. | . | TRBJ2-5 | TRBV6-1 | TGTGCCAGCAGTGAAGGGACAAAAGAGACCCAGTACTTC | CASSEGTKETQYF
. | . | TRBJ2-7 | TRBV4-1 | TGCGCCAGCAGCCGGCTAGCAGCCACTGATTCCTCCTACGAGCAGTACTTC | CASSRLAATDSSYEQYF
. | . | TRBJ2-5 | TRBV7-9 | TGTGCCAGCAGCTTAGATTTTCAAGAGACCCAGTACTTC | CASSLDFQETQYF
. | . | TRBJ1-5 | TRBV7-9 | TGTGCCAGCAGCTCCTCCCAGGGTTCTTGGGATCAGCCCCAGCATTTT | CASSSSQGSWDQPQHF